These 25 T cell receptor beta chains came from one sample sequenced in a study of beta chain features in type 1 diabetes. Expressed TCRB transcripts were sequenced because the entire RNA isolate underwent reverse transcription. The method was immunoSEQ multiplex PCR; TCRdb's version includes in-frame clones alone and lacks a portion of them. The sample shows more than 130,000 clones, 6.9% of them seen only once. The sample consisted of central memory CD4+ T cells from blood. The receptors derive from a woman aged 25 to 39 in good health.

This clone was counted many times. Here the CDR3 reads CAWSVRLEQFF. In DNA, the CDR3 is TGTGCCTGGAGTGTACGGTTAGAGCAGTTCTTC. This sequence joins TRBV30 and TRBJ2-1; D uncertain. CDR3 length equals 11 residues. The V and J ends lost 0 bases and 10 bases respectively, with 7 bases between them. Germline V CDR1 and CDR2: GTSNPN, SVGIG (reference sequence). Drawing the rest from reference TRBV30 and TRBJ2-1, the complete variable domain is SQTIHQWPATLVQPVGSPLSLECTVEGTSNPNLYWYRQAAGRGLQLLFYSVGIGQISSEVPQNLSASRPQDRQFILSSKKLLLSDSGFYLCAWSVRLEQFFGPGTRLTVL.

The V and J genes are TRBV18 and TRBJ1-2; TRBD1 matches at 8 bases. CDR3 length equals 14 residues. With V trimmed by 3 bases and J by 6 bases, 6 bases remained unmatched. Germline V gene lookup returns CDR1 KGHSH and CDR2 LQKENI. The CDR3 is CASSPGQEVDGYTF. DNA of the CDR3: TGTGCCAGCTCACCGGGACAGGAAGTGGATGGCTACACCTTC.

This clone was detected only a few times. The CDR3 reads CSGRLGVSSTDTQYF. The CDR3 bases are TGCAGCGGTAGACTAGGGGTCTCTAGCACAGATACGCAGTATTTT. This chain joins TRBV29-1 and TRBJ2-3; D might be TRBD2 (6 bases). There are 15 residues in the CDR3. CDR1 is SQVTM and CDR2 is ANQGSEA in the germline V gene. The V end lost 7 bases, the J end lost 0 bases, and 17 bases lay between the germline ends.

The rearrangement joins TRBV5-4 to TRBJ2-2; D not resolved. The CDR3 contains 15 residues. Germline CDR1 and CDR2: SGHNT and YYREEE (reference sequence). Trimming took off 1 base at V and 0 bases at J, with 7 bases between the two ends. The DNA for the CDR3 is TGTGCCAGCAGCTTGCGTATCGCGAACACCGGGGAGCTGTTTTTT. This translates into CASSLRIANTGELFF.

This clone has only a few counts. Other DNA sequences in the same sample also yield this CDR3. The V call is TRBV28, the J call TRBJ2-5; D might be TRBD2 (7 bases). CDR3 length equals 15 residues. Germline V CDR1 and CDR2: MDHEN, SYDVKM. Trimming removed 6 bases at V and 2 bases at J, with 16 bases between. The CDR3 DNA reads TGTGCCAGCAGCCTAACGGGGGGCGGGCAAGAGACCCAGTACTTC. Its translation: CASSLTGGGQETQYF.

This clone was counted a few times. The chain combines TRBV28 with TRBJ2-1, with D maybe TRBD2 (6 bases). The CDR3 sequence is 14 residues long. V dropped 5 bases and J dropped 5 bases, with 13 bases sitting between them. From germline, CDR1 is MDHEN and CDR2 SYDVKM. DNA for the CDR3: TGTGCCAGCAGTCTTCCGGGACTCAACAATGAGCAGTTCTTC. Protein: CASSLPGLNNEQFF.

This clone was detected only a few times. The CDR3 nucleotides read TGTGCCAGCAGCGCACAGGGGGGTGCTTATGAAAAACTGTTTTTT. Amino acid sequence: CASSAQGGAYEKLFF. V is TRBV7-2 and J is TRBJ1-4; 8 nucleotides align to TRBD1. J was trimmed by 6 bases and V by 5 bases; bases with no gene match: 8. The germline V gene has CDR1 SGHTA and CDR2 FQGNSA. The CDR3 runs 15 residues.

The chain is built from TRBV19 and TRBJ2-7; TRBD1 matches at 9 bases. This CDR3 has 14 amino acids. Trimming took 9 bases from V and 0 from J; bases not matched to a gene: 6. The germline V gene encodes CDR1 LNHDA and CDR2 SQIVND (reference sequence). In DNA form, the CDR3 reads TGTGCCAGCAGCCCGACAGGGGGCTCCTACGAGCAGTACTTC. This gives the protein CASSPTGGSYEQYF.

The gene calls are TRBV4-3 and TRBJ2-2; weak D call: TRBD2 (6 bases). V was shortened by 5 bases and J by 4 bases, with 17 bases between the two germline ends. CDR1 and CDR2 (germline): LGHNA, YSLEER. This CDR3 is 16 amino acids long. The CDR3 nucleotides are TGCGCCAGCAGCAAAAACGGCCCCGGGGGCACCGGGGAGCTGTTTTTT. It specifies CASSKNGPGGTGELFF.

The rearrangement links TRBV9 to TRBJ1-2; 10 nucleotides align to TRBD1. Germline CDR1 is SGDLS and CDR2 is YYNGEE. J lost 2 bases, V lost 3 bases, and 4 bases had no gene match. The CDR3 is made up of 15 amino acids. The CDR3 protein is CASSGRTGGNYGYTF. For the CDR3, the DNA is TGTGCCAGCAGCGGGCGGACAGGGGGAAACTATGGCTACACCTTC.

The rearrangement links TRBV18 to TRBJ2-5; tentatively, D is TRBD1 (6 bases). The germline V gene has CDR1 KGHSH and CDR2 LQKENI. The V end was cut by 8 bases, the J end by 2 bases, with 12 bases between. The CDR3 totals 13 residues. The CDR3 spells CASAGTPQETQYF. The DNA of the CDR3 is TGTGCCAGCGCTGGGACACCACAAGAGACCCAGTACTTC.

The genes are TRBV9 and TRBJ2-3; D possibly corresponds to TRBD2 (6 bases). The V gene's germline CDR1 is SGDLS and CDR2 YYNGEE. Trimming removed 0 bases from V and 3 bases from J, with 11 bases in between. The CDR3 extends over 15 amino acids. The CDR3 bases are TGTGCCAGCAGCGTAGGCGGGGCTCGGACAGATACGCAGTATTTT. It codes for CASSVGGARTDTQYF.

This clone was counted between two and nine times. V gene TRBV7-2 combines with J gene TRBJ2-6; D is unclear. Germline V CDR1 and CDR2: SGHTA, FQGNSA. V lost 3 bases, J lost 0 bases, and 9 bases lay in between. The CDR3 loop spans 16 amino acids. The CDR3 DNA follows: TGTGCCAGCAGCTTTCTCCCTTTCTCTGGGGCCAACGTCCTGACTTTC. This codes for CASSFLPFSGANVLTF. The complete variable domain, with remaining parts taken from reference TRBV7-2 and TRBJ2-6, reads GAGVSQSPSNKVTEKGKDVELRCDPISGHTALYWYRQSLGQGLEFLIYFQGNSAPDKSGLPSDRFSAERTGGSVSTLTIQRTQQEDSAVYLCASSFLPFSGANVLTFGAGSRLTVL.

This clone was counted a few times. The rearrangement links TRBV6-5 to TRBJ2-3, with 12 bases identical to TRBD2. J lost 5 bases, V lost 4 bases, and 7 bases had no gene match. This CDR3 has 16 residues. Looked up from germline, CDR1 is MNHEY and CDR2 is SVGAGI. The CDR3 DNA follows: TGTGCCAGCAGTTCCCCTAGCGGGAGGGCCAGAGATACGCAGTATTTT. Its protein is CASSSPSGRARDTQYF.

This clone was recorded many times. The chain has TRBV29-1 and TRBJ2-3; no firm D call. Per germline, CDR1 SQVTM and CDR2 ANQGSEA. Between the trimmed V and J ends, which lost 7 bases and 0 bases, there was a span of 11 bases. This CDR3 region has 13 residues. The CDR3 bases are TGCAGCGCTCGAGGAACTAGCACAGATACGCAGTATTTT. Amino acid sequence: CSARGTSTDTQYF.

This clone was observed a few times. CDR3 in DNA: TGTGCCAGCAGTCCTTGGACAGGGTGGGCGAACAAGGAAGCTTTCTTT. Translating it yields CASSPWTGWANKEAFF. The V and J genes are TRBV28 and TRBJ1-1, with 8 nucleotides matching TRBD1. Germline V CDR1 and CDR2: MDHEN, SYDVKM. This CDR3 comprises 16 residues. V was pared by 5 bases and J by 8 bases, with 16 bases of the junction left unmatched.

The chain links TRBV7-9 to TRBJ2-7; weak D call: TRBD2 (7 bases). V was clipped by 7 bases and J by 3 bases, with 13 bases between them. This CDR3 is 13 amino acids long. From germline, CDR1 is SEHNR and CDR2 FQNEAQ (reference sequence). The CDR3 spells CASTRGGGYEQYF. CDR3 DNA: TGTGCCAGCACACGAGGGGGGGGCTACGAGCAGTACTTC.

The V call is TRBV4-2, the J call TRBJ2-3, with TRBD2 matching 8 bases. Unmatched junction bases numbered 14, after V lost 0 bases and J lost 0 bases. Germline loops: CDR1 LGHNA, CDR2 YNFKEQ. There are 20 residues in the CDR3. CDR3 sequence reads: CASSQDSGTSGPTSTDTQYF. CDR3 sequence (DNA): TGTGCCAGCAGCCAAGATTCGGGAACTAGCGGCCCTACTAGCACAGATACGCAGTATTTT.

The chain joins TRBV28 to TRBJ1-2, with D unresolved. In germline, CDR1 is MDHEN, CDR2 SYDVKM. CDR3 length: 13 amino acids. Trimming cost V 6 bases and J 2 bases, with 10 bases left between them. This CDR3 reads CASRSGENYGYTF. In nucleotides, the CDR3 is TGTGCCAGCAGAAGCGGAGAGAACTATGGCTACACCTTC.

The V gene is TRBV4-2, the J gene TRBJ2-6; the match to TRBD1 covers 9 bases. The CDR3 loop spans 18 amino acids. V trimming: 0 bases; J trimming: 0 bases; junction bases outside the gene matches: 3. Germline V gene lookup returns CDR1 LGHNA and CDR2 YNFKEQ. CDR3 region: CASSQEGTGYSGANVLTF. The CDR3 DNA sequence: TGTGCCAGCAGCCAAGAAGGGACAGGGTACTCTGGGGCCAACGTCCTGACTTTC.

This clone was detected a few times. The V gene is TRBV7-2, the J gene TRBJ2-5, with D possibly being TRBD2 (5 bases). The CDR3 has 15 residues. Germline CDR1 is SGHTA and CDR2 is FQGNSA. The germline V and J ends were trimmed by 0 bases and 0 bases, with 8 bases remaining between them. This CDR3 reads CASSLARADQETQYF. CDR3 nucleotide sequence: TGTGCCAGCAGCTTAGCCCGAGCGGACCAAGAGACCCAGTACTTC.

V usage is TRBV9 and J usage is TRBJ2-3; weak D call: TRBD1 (6 bases). Germline CDR1 is SGDLS and CDR2 is YYNGEE. Trimming cost V 1 base and J 2 bases, with 11 bases left between them. CDR3 length equals 15 residues. The CDR3: CASSVRGTSTDTQYF. As DNA, the CDR3 is TGTGCCAGCAGCGTAAGGGGGACGTCCACAGATACGCAGTATTTT.

This clone was recorded many times. The chain uses TRBV7-9 and TRBJ2-1; D is possibly TRBD2 (6 bases). Per germline, CDR1 SEHNR and CDR2 FQNEAQ (reference sequence). CDR3 length: 14 amino acids. V gave up 5 bases and J gave up 8 bases, with 16 bases separating them. The CDR3: CASSAGLVFDEQFF. The CDR3 nucleotides read TGTGCCAGCAGCGCGGGACTCGTATTCGATGAGCAGTTCTTC.

This clone came up many times. The gene calls are TRBV5-6 and TRBJ2-1; D is unresolved. The V gene's germline CDR1 is SGHDT and CDR2 YYEEEE. Deletions cut 1 base from V and 8 bases from J, with 4 bases between. The CDR3 runs to 11 residues. The CDR3: CASSLIDEQFF. DNA of the CDR3: TGTGCCAGCAGCTTGATCGATGAGCAGTTCTTC.

V usage is TRBV27 and J usage is TRBJ2-1, with 11 bases aligning to TRBD2. The germline V gene has CDR1 MNHEY and CDR2 SMNVEV (reference sequence). The CDR3 runs 14 residues. V lost 8 bases, J lost 4 bases, and 4 bases stayed unmatched. CDR3 protein: CASPTSGTYNEQFF. In DNA, the CDR3 is TGTGCCAGCCCGACTAGCGGGACTTACAATGAGCAGTTCTTC.